A selection of T cell receptor beta chains follows, all from one sample in a study of cytomegalovirus exposure and HLA in healthy donors. TCRdb's copy holds only in-frame clones and misses some; the assay was immunoSEQ multiplex PCR. The table lists about 140,000 clones. Specimen: PBMCs. The origin of the receptors is a man aged 40-49 years in good health and CMV-seronegative. Both conserved end residues are part of each CDR3. A D gene is named only where the DNA matches it firmly.

v_gene: TRBV9; j_gene: TRBJ1-4; d_gene: .; CDR3nt: TGTGCCAGCAGCCCCGGACAGTATAATGAAAAACTGTTTTTT; CDR3aa: CASSPGQYNEKLFF
v_gene: TRBV6-1; j_gene: TRBJ1-2; d_gene: .; CDR3nt: TGTGCCAGCACCAGTGAAGGGGGGGAAGCCGTCGCCTTC; CDR3aa: CASTSEGGEAVAF
v_gene: TRBV7-3; j_gene: TRBJ2-5; d_gene: TRBD2; CDR3nt: TGTGCCAGCAGCTTAAACGGGGGCAGAGGTAGCGGGGAAGAGACCCAGTACTTC; CDR3aa: CASSLNGGRGSGEETQYF
v_gene: TRBV6-5; j_gene: TRBJ1-1; d_gene: TRBD1; CDR3nt: TGTGCCAGCAGTTACTCGATTGACAGGGGGCGCACTGAAGCTTTCTTT; CDR3aa: CASSYSIDRGRTEAFF
v_gene: TRBV5-1; j_gene: TRBJ1-1; d_gene: TRBD1; CDR3nt: TGCGCCAGCAGCCCACAGGGGGGGAACACTGAAGCTTTCTTT; CDR3aa: CASSPQGGNTEAFF
v_gene: TRBV5-1; j_gene: TRBJ2-3; d_gene: .; CDR3nt: TGCGCCAGCAGCTTGACAGGGCGAAGCACAGATACGCAGTATTTT; CDR3aa: CASSLTGRSTDTQYF
v_gene: TRBV19; j_gene: TRBJ1-3; d_gene: .; CDR3nt: TGTGCCAGTAGTCAACAGGGAAATGGAAACACCATATATTTT; CDR3aa: CASSQQGNGNTIYF
v_gene: TRBV15; j_gene: TRBJ2-7; d_gene: .; CDR3nt: TGTGCCACCAGCAGTCTCTCCAGGGGCAGGGGATCCCCCCTCCCCTACGAGCAGTACTTC; CDR3aa: CATSSLSRGRGSPLPYEQYF
v_gene: TRBV27; j_gene: TRBJ2-7; d_gene: TRBD1; CDR3nt: TGTGCCAGCGCCTCCGGGACAGGGGCCTACGAGCAGTACTTC; CDR3aa: CASASGTGAYEQYF
v_gene: TRBV7-9; j_gene: TRBJ2-1; d_gene: TRBD1; CDR3nt: TGTGCCAGCAGCCCCAGACAGGGACCCCGCGGCAATGAGCAGTTCTTC; CDR3aa: CASSPRQGPRGNEQFF
v_gene: TRBV6-5; j_gene: TRBJ1-4; d_gene: TRBD1; CDR3nt: TGTGCCAGCAGTTACCCCAGGACAGGGAGGGGAAAACTGTTTTTT; CDR3aa: CASSYPRTGRGKLFF
v_gene: TRBV29-1; j_gene: TRBJ1-1; d_gene: .; CDR3nt: TGCAGCGTTGTACGGGGGGGCACTGAAGCTTTCTTT; CDR3aa: CSVVRGGTEAFF
v_gene: TRBV9; j_gene: TRBJ1-5; d_gene: .; CDR3nt: TGTGCCAGCAGCGTAGGCTTCGCGAATCAGCCCCAGCATTTT; CDR3aa: CASSVGFANQPQHF
v_gene: TRBV14; j_gene: TRBJ2-5; d_gene: TRBD2; CDR3nt: TGTGCCAGCAGCCGCCGACTAGCGGGTTATCAAGAGACCCAGTACTTC; CDR3aa: CASSRRLAGYQETQYF
v_gene: TRBV25-1; j_gene: TRBJ2-5; d_gene: TRBD2; CDR3nt: TGTGCCAGCAGTGTGGGACTAGCGGGGGAGGGAGAGACCCAGTACTTC; CDR3aa: CASSVGLAGEGETQYF
v_gene: TRBV7-9; j_gene: TRBJ2-3; d_gene: TRBD2; CDR3nt: TGTGCCAGCAGTCCTAAGACTAGCGGGGTGCTAGATACGCAGTATTTT; CDR3aa: CASSPKTSGVLDTQYF
v_gene: TRBV18; j_gene: TRBJ1-3; d_gene: .; CDR3nt: TGTGCCAGCTCGAGGGCAGTCCTCATCGACTCTGGAAACACCATATATTTT; CDR3aa: CASSRAVLIDSGNTIYF
v_gene: TRBV5-4; j_gene: TRBJ2-3; d_gene: TRBD2; CDR3nt: TGTGCCAGCAGATCCCGACTAGCGGGCACAGATACGCAGTATTTT; CDR3aa: CASRSRLAGTDTQYF
v_gene: TRBV19; j_gene: TRBJ1-3; d_gene: TRBD1; CDR3nt: TGTGCCAGTAGTATGGAGGGGGCGATCGGAAACACCATATATTTT; CDR3aa: CASSMEGAIGNTIYF
v_gene: TRBV29-1; j_gene: TRBJ1-5; d_gene: .; CDR3nt: TGCAGCGTCGGACAGACGGATAGCAATCAGCCCCAGCATTTT; CDR3aa: CSVGQTDSNQPQHF
v_gene: TRBV5-1; j_gene: TRBJ2-1; d_gene: TRBD2; CDR3nt: TGCGCCAGCAGCGTAACTCTAGCGGGGGACTACAATGAGCAGTTCTTC; CDR3aa: CASSVTLAGDYNEQFF
v_gene: TRBV5-4; j_gene: TRBJ2-1; d_gene: .; CDR3nt: TGTGCCAGCAGCGTGACTAGTTTCGGTGAGCAGTTCTTC; CDR3aa: CASSVTSFGEQFF
v_gene: TRBV5-4; j_gene: TRBJ1-2; d_gene: .; CDR3nt: TGTGCCAGCAGCTTGGGAATGGTGGACTACTATGGCTACACCTTC; CDR3aa: CASSLGMVDYYGYTF
v_gene: TRBV9; j_gene: TRBJ2-7; d_gene: TRBD1; CDR3nt: TGTGCCAGCAGCGTAGCTATCCAGGGGGCTGCGGGCGAGCAGTACTTC; CDR3aa: CASSVAIQGAAGEQYF
v_gene: TRBV7-9; j_gene: TRBJ1-2; d_gene: .; CDR3nt: TGTGCCAGCACCGATAGAGGAGGCCTCGGTATTAGCTACACCTTC; CDR3aa: CASTDRGGLGISYTF
v_gene: TRBV5-6; j_gene: TRBJ1-2; d_gene: TRBD1; CDR3nt: TGTGCCAGCAGCCAAGGACAGGGGGCTTGGTATGGCTACACCTTC; CDR3aa: CASSQGQGAWYGYTF
v_gene: TRBV6-1; j_gene: TRBJ2-1; d_gene: TRBD2; CDR3nt: TGTGCCAGCAGTGAAGCCCTTAGCGGGGGAAGCCATGAGCAGTTCTTC; CDR3aa: CASSEALSGGSHEQFF
v_gene: TRBV28; j_gene: TRBJ2-7; d_gene: TRBD2; CDR3nt: TGTGCCAGCAGTTTAGTGGGAGGGAGCAACGAGCAGTACTTC; CDR3aa: CASSLVGGSNEQYF
v_gene: TRBV29-1; j_gene: TRBJ1-1; d_gene: TRBD1; CDR3nt: TGCAGCTCTACGGGAGGACAGGGCTACACTGAAGCTTTCTTT; CDR3aa: CSSTGGQGYTEAFF
v_gene: TRBV18; j_gene: TRBJ1-6; d_gene: .; CDR3nt: TGTGCCAGCTCACCAACACAGGCTAATTCACCCCTCCACTTT; CDR3aa: CASSPTQANSPLHF
v_gene: TRBV7-2; j_gene: TRBJ2-7; d_gene: TRBD1; CDR3nt: TGTGCCAGCAGCGCCAGACAGGGGCTCTACGAGCAGTACTTC; CDR3aa: CASSARQGLYEQYF
v_gene: TRBV5-6; j_gene: TRBJ1-4; d_gene: TRBD1; CDR3nt: TGTGCCAGCAGCTTGGGGACAGGGGGCCTCGGGGAAAAACTGTTTTTT; CDR3aa: CASSLGTGGLGEKLFF
v_gene: TRBV7-9; j_gene: TRBJ2-1; d_gene: TRBD2; CDR3nt: TGTGCCAGCAGCTCCGCCGGACTAGCGGGGGGGGAGGAGCAGTTCTTC; CDR3aa: CASSSAGLAGGEEQFF
v_gene: TRBV6-1; j_gene: TRBJ2-4; d_gene: .; CDR3nt: TGTGCCAGCAGGACCGGGACAAAAAACATTCAGTACTTC; CDR3aa: CASRTGTKNIQYF
v_gene: TRBV10-2; j_gene: TRBJ2-5; d_gene: TRBD2; CDR3nt: TGCGCCAGCGGGGCTAGCGGAGAGACCCAGTACTTC; CDR3aa: CASGASGETQYF
v_gene: TRBV19; j_gene: TRBJ1-5; d_gene: .; CDR3nt: TGTGCCAGTAGTACCAATCGACAGCGCCCCAGCAATCAGCCCCAGCATTTT; CDR3aa: CASSTNRQRPSNQPQHF
v_gene: TRBV18; j_gene: TRBJ2-7; d_gene: TRBD1; CDR3nt: TGTGCCAGCTCACTAGGGACAGCAGTTTACGAGCAGTACTTC; CDR3aa: CASSLGTAVYEQYF
v_gene: TRBV28; j_gene: TRBJ2-2; d_gene: .; CDR3nt: TGTGCCAGCACTTTATGGGAGACCGGGGAGCTGTTTTTT; CDR3aa: CASTLWETGELFF
v_gene: TRBV28; j_gene: TRBJ1-1; d_gene: TRBD1; CDR3nt: TGTGCCAGCAGTCTTCAGGGGGCTGAAGCTTTCTTT; CDR3aa: CASSLQGAEAFF
v_gene: TRBV4-3; j_gene: TRBJ1-4; d_gene: TRBD1; CDR3nt: TGCGCCAGCAGCCCGGGACAGGGAAGGTTTGGAACTAATGAAAAACTGTTTTTT; CDR3aa: CASSPGQGRFGTNEKLFF
v_gene: TRBV4-1; j_gene: TRBJ1-2; d_gene: .; CDR3nt: TGCGCCAGCAGCCAAGATTACGGGTATGGCTACACCTTC; CDR3aa: CASSQDYGYGYTF
v_gene: TRBV7-2; j_gene: TRBJ2-7; d_gene: TRBD1; CDR3nt: TGTGCCAGCAGCACACAGGGGGGAATCTACGAGCAGTACTTC; CDR3aa: CASSTQGGIYEQYF
v_gene: TRBV5-4; j_gene: TRBJ2-7; d_gene: TRBD2; CDR3nt: TGTGCCAGCAGCTCGCAGACTAGCCCCTACGAGCAGTACTTC; CDR3aa: CASSSQTSPYEQYF
v_gene: TRBV19; j_gene: TRBJ2-7; d_gene: TRBD1; CDR3nt: TGTGCCAGTAGAAGGGACAGGGGGCCCGGAGGCTACGAGCAGTACTTC; CDR3aa: CASRRDRGPGGYEQYF
v_gene: TRBV7-8; j_gene: TRBJ2-2; d_gene: .; CDR3nt: TGTGCCAGCAGCTCTCGGGACACCGGGGAGCTGTTTTTT; CDR3aa: CASSSRDTGELFF
v_gene: TRBV4-3; j_gene: TRBJ2-1; d_gene: .; CDR3nt: TGCGCCAGCAGCCAAGGTATCAGTTACAATGAGCAGTTCTTC; CDR3aa: CASSQGISYNEQFF
v_gene: TRBV2; j_gene: TRBJ1-1; d_gene: .; CDR3nt: TGTGCCAGCAGTGACCAGATGAACACTGAAGCTTTCTTT; CDR3aa: CASSDQMNTEAFF
v_gene: TRBV19; j_gene: TRBJ2-7; d_gene: TRBD1; CDR3nt: TGTGCCAGCTCGACAGGGGGCGGCTACGAGCAGTACTTC; CDR3aa: CASSTGGGYEQYF
v_gene: TRBV2; j_gene: TRBJ1-2; d_gene: .; CDR3nt: TGTGCCAGCAGTGAAGGGGGAGGGACGGAGTATGGCTACACCTTC; CDR3aa: CASSEGGGTEYGYTF
v_gene: TRBV7-9; j_gene: TRBJ1-6; d_gene: TRBD1; CDR3nt: TGTGCCAGCAGCGCCGAGACAGGGGTGTATAATTCACCCCTCCACTTT; CDR3aa: CASSAETGVYNSPLHF
v_gene: TRBV9; j_gene: TRBJ2-2; d_gene: TRBD1; CDR3nt: TGTGCCAGCAGCGGCCGACAGGGTAGGGGAACCGGGGAGCTGTTTTTT; CDR3aa: CASSGRQGRGTGELFF
v_gene: TRBV5-1; j_gene: TRBJ2-1; d_gene: .; CDR3nt: TGCGCCAGCAGCTTGCAAAGCGAACCCTCCTACAATGAGCAGTTCTTC; CDR3aa: CASSLQSEPSYNEQFF
v_gene: TRBV10-3; j_gene: TRBJ1-2; d_gene: TRBD1; CDR3nt: TGTGCCATCAGTGCCCCCCAGGGGGCGCAGGGCTATGGCTACACCTTC; CDR3aa: CAISAPQGAQGYGYTF
v_gene: TRBV9; j_gene: TRBJ1-1; d_gene: TRBD1; CDR3nt: TGTGCCAGCAGCCCCCGGGACAGGGGGGGTGCTGAAGCTTTCTTT; CDR3aa: CASSPRDRGGAEAFF
v_gene: TRBV6-5; j_gene: TRBJ1-1; d_gene: .; CDR3nt: TGTGCCAGCAGTAGACAGGACGTCCCATCGGAAGCTTTCTTT; CDR3aa: CASSRQDVPSEAFF
v_gene: TRBV18; j_gene: TRBJ1-2; d_gene: TRBD1; CDR3nt: TGTGCCAGCTCACCATATACAAGTACAGGGGCCTATGGCTACACCTTC; CDR3aa: CASSPYTSTGAYGYTF
v_gene: TRBV25-1; j_gene: TRBJ2-7; d_gene: TRBD1; CDR3nt: TGTGCCAGCAGTGAATCTCCGGGACAGGGGGCGGGGGAGCAGTACTTC; CDR3aa: CASSESPGQGAGEQYF